This TCR beta chain was recovered during a study of spatial heterogeneity in lung cancer. Broader study findings: Tumors with more nonsynonymous mutations had more expanded intratumoral alpha and beta TCRs.

A distinct unique molecular identifier was carried by each TCR cDNA molecule. TCRdb ran MiXCR on the 5' RACE reads and lists one entry per CDR3 protein. This sample has 1,500 or so distinct CDR3 sequences, with 8.9% found just once. This clonotype has ten or more counts. As yet, its antigen is unknown. The CDR3 length is 14 residues. V lost 3 bases, J lost 1 base, and 9 bases lay in between. Germline CDR1 is LNHDA and CDR2 is SQIVND (reference sequence). Stated time point: sample taken at primary tumor resection. The receptor was isolated from a male donor with early-stage non-small cell lung cancer. Specimen: lung tumor tissue, collected at surgery. V usage is TRBV19 and J usage is TRBJ2-5; D possibly corresponds to TRBD2 (5 bases). CDR3 in amino acids: CASSIHSGQETQYF. DNA of the CDR3: TGTGCCAGTAGTATCCACAGCGGCCAAGAGACCCAGTACTTC.